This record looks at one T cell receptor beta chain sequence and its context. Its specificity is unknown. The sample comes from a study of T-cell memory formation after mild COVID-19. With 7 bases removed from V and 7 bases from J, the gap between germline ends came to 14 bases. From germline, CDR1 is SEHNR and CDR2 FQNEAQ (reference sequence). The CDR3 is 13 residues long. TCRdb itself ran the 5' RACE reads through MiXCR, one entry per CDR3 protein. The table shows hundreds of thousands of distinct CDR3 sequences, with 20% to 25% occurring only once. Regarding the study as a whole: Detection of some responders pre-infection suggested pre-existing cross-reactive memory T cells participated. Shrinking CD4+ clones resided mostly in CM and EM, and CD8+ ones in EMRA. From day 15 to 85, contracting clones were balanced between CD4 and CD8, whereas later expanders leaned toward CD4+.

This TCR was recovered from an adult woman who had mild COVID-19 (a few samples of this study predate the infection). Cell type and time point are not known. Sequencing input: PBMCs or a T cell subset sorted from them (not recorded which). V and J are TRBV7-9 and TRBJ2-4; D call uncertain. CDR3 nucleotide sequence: TGTGCCAGCACCAATGTAGCTGGGAACATTCAGTACTTC. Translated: CASTNVAGNIQYF.